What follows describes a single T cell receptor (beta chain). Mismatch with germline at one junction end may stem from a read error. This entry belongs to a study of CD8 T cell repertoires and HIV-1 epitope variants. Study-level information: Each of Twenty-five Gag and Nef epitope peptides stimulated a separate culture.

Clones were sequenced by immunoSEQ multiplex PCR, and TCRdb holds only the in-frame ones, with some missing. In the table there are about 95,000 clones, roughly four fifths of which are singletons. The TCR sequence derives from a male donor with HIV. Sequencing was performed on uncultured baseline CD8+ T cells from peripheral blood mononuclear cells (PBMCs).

The CDR3 DNA sequence: TGTGCCAGCAGTTTAGGGAGGAACCAAGTCTTC. Translated: CASSLGRNQVF. The gene calls are TRBV28 and TRBJ1-2; no definite D call. The CDR3 has 11 amino acids. The germline CDR1 and CDR2 sequences are MDHEN and SYDVKM.